Listed here is a single TCR beta chain. The assay was immunoSEQ multiplex PCR, and TCRdb's table has in-frame clones only and misses some. The sample has tens of thousands of clones, more than 80% seen once. This CDR3 comprises 14 residues. V gave up 2 bases and J gave up 0 bases, with 8 bases separating them. Germline V gene sequence: CDR1 SGHRS, CDR2 YFSETQ. These data originate in a study of technical replicates of blood from a handful of donors. The clonotype originates from a human donor in good health. Some clones in this sample may be carry-over from other donors' samples. This chain uses TRBV5-1 with TRBJ2-5; unclear D gene. The material sequenced was PBMCs. CDR3 residues: CASSLQFYQETQYF. The CDR3 DNA is TGCGCCAGCAGCTTACAGTTTTACCAAGAGACCCAGTACTTC.